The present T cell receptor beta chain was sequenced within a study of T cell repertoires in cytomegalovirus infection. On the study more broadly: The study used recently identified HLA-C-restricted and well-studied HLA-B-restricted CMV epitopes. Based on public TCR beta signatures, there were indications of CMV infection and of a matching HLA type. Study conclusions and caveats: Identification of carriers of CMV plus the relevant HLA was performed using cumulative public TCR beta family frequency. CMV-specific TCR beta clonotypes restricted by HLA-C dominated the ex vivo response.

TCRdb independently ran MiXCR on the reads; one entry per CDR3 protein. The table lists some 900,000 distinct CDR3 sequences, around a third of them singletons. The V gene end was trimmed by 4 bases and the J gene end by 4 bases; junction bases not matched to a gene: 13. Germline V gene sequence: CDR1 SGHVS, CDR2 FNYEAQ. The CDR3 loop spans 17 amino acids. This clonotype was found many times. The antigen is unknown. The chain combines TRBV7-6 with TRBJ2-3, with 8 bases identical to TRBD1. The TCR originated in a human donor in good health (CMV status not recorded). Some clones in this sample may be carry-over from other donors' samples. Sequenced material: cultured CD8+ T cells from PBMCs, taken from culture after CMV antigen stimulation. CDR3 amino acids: CASSSGQGQRLPDTQYF. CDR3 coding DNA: TGTGCCAGCAGCTCAGGACAGGGACAGCGGCTCCCAGATACGCAGTATTTT.